Listed below are T cell receptor beta chains from one sample, sequenced in a study of response to subunit inactivated influenza vaccine. TCRdb reprocessed the RT-PCR reads with MiXCR, giving one entry per CDR3 protein. The sample shows approximately 500,000 distinct CDR3 sequences, 13% of them seen only once. Sequences were derived from PBMCs from blood, sampled more than 35 days after vaccination. These receptor sequences come from a man in his fifties who received an inactivated influenza vaccine. The CDR3 runs from the conserved cysteine through the conserved F or W. The order of the fields is J gene, clone size, D gene, V gene, CDR3 protein, CDR3 DNA. A D gene is named only where the DNA matches it firmly. Only part of the rows carry a size: once, few, many, or a class if the clone is expanded.

TRBJ2-7	.	TRBD2	TRBV10-3	CAIIAGPPSYEQYF	TGTGCCATCATAGCGGGACCCCCCTCCTACGAGCAGTACTTC
TRBJ2-7	few	.	TRBV4-3	CASSQDQGTPSSYEQYF	TGCGCCAGCAGCCAAGACCAGGGGACTCCTAGCTCCTACGAGCAGTACTTC
TRBJ2-7	.	.	TRBV4-1	CASSQEISRIYEQYF	TGCGCCAGCAGCCAAGAAATAAGTCGGATCTACGAGCAGTACTTC
TRBJ2-2	.	TRBD1	TRBV4-3	CASSQDRGTGYIGELFF	TGCGCCAGCAGCCAAGATCGGGGGACAGGGTATATCGGGGAGCTGTTTTTT
TRBJ2-2	few	.	TRBV4-1	CASSQRRAGSGELFF	TGCGCCAGCAGCCAAAGAAGGGCGGGATCCGGGGAGCTGTTTTTT
TRBJ1-4	.	TRBD1	TRBV6-1	CASSPRQGRRGATNEKLFF	TGTGCCAGCAGTCCCCGACAGGGTCGCAGGGGGGCAACTAATGAAAAACTGTTTTTT
TRBJ2-1	.	TRBD2	TRBV7-6	CASSPMSSGLFNEQFF	TGTGCCAGCAGCCCCATGAGTAGCGGGTTGTTTAATGAGCAGTTCTTC
TRBJ2-3	.	.	TRBV5-1	CASSAPDPDTQYF	TGCGCCAGCAGCGCGCCGGACCCAGATACGCAGTATTTT
TRBJ2-1	once	TRBD2	TRBV24-1	CATSDPGTSGGSYNEQFF	TGTGCCACCAGTGATCCCGGGACTAGCGGGGGCTCCTACAATGAGCAGTTCTTC
TRBJ1-1	.	.	TRBV4-2	CASSQGPRNMNTEAFF	TGTGCCAGCAGCCAAGGTCCTCGAAACATGAACACTGAAGCTTTCTTT
TRBJ1-1	few	.	TRBV7-8	CASTERGGDGAFF	TGTGCCAGCACCGAAAGGGGGGGCGATGGGGCTTTCTTT
TRBJ2-7	many	.	TRBV5-1	CASSQQQYEQYF	TGCGCCAGCAGCCAACAGCAGTACGAGCAGTACTTC
TRBJ1-3	.	.	TRBV4-3	CASSHRSDGEENTIYF	TGCGCCAGCAGCCACCGCTCTGACGGAGAAGAAAACACCATATATTTT
TRBJ2-4	few	TRBD2	TRBV20-1	CSARLAGRSKNIQYF	TGCAGTGCAAGACTAGCGGGTCGGAGCAAAAACATTCAGTACTTC
TRBJ2-5	once	.	TRBV4-3	CASSQDFAETQYF	TGCGCCAGCAGCCAAGATTTTGCGGAGACCCAGTACTTC
TRBJ1-1	many	.	TRBV27	CASRPVMGDGLDEAFF	TGTGCCAGCAGGCCGGTGATGGGGGACGGTTTAGATGAAGCTTTCTTT
TRBJ2-1	.	.	TRBV7-6	CASSLVGFTSYNEQFF	TGTGCCAGCAGCTTAGTAGGCTTTACCTCCTACAATGAGCAGTTCTTC
TRBJ2-3	few	TRBD2	TRBV20-1	CSARGTSRGTDTQYF	TGCAGTGCTAGAGGGACTAGTCGGGGCACAGATACGCAGTATTTT
TRBJ2-3	.	.	TRBV15	CATSRAFTDTQYF	TGTGCCACCAGCAGAGCCTTTACAGATACGCAGTATTTT
TRBJ2-3	.	.	TRBV12-3/TRBV12-4	CASSAAVASRSTDTQYF	TGTGCCAGCAGTGCCGCGGTGGCGAGCCGTAGCACAGATACGCAGTATTTT
TRBJ2-3	.	.	TRBV15	CATALNADTQYF	TGTGCCACCGCCTTAAATGCGGATACGCAGTATTTT
TRBJ1-1	.	TRBD1	TRBV20-1	CSASAGGGNTEAFF	TGCAGTGCTAGTGCAGGGGGCGGGAACACTGAAGCTTTCTTT
TRBJ1-1	.	.	TRBV12-3/TRBV12-4	CASRIDSFTEAFF	TGTGCCAGCAGAATCGACAGCTTCACTGAAGCTTTCTTT
TRBJ2-5	.	.	TRBV18	CASSPPSRAGQETQSF	TGTGCCAGCTCACCACCGAGTCGGGCAGGCCAAGAGACCCAGTCCTTC
TRBJ1-6	many	.	TRBV5-1	CASSFEAANSPLHF	TGCGCCAGCAGCTTTGAAGCAGCAAATTCACCCCTCCACTTT
TRBJ2-1	.	.	TRBV6-1	CASGIRRYNEQFF	TGTGCCAGCGGGATTCGGCGCTACAATGAGCAGTTCTTC
TRBJ2-3	.	.	TRBV10-3	CAAGTDTQYF	TGTGCCGCCGGCACAGATACGCAGTATTTT
TRBJ2-1	.	TRBD2	TRBV10-2	CASSARTSGSEQFF	TGCGCCAGCAGTGCCCGGACTAGCGGGAGTGAGCAGTTCTTC
TRBJ1-6	.	.	TRBV6-2/TRBV6-3	CASRTPGSSPLHF	TGTGCCAGCAGGACTCCAGGGTCATCACCCCTCCACTTT
TRBJ2-7	few	.	TRBV20-1	CSARGGDLGIEQYF	TGCAGTGCTAGAGGTGGGGATCTGGGGATCGAGCAGTACTTC
TRBJ1-5	few	.	TRBV12-3/TRBV12-4	CASRDTISNQPQHF	TGTGCCAGCAGGGACACGATTAGCAATCAGCCCCAGCATTTT
TRBJ2-1	few	.	TRBV11-2	CASSFSNNNEQFF	TGTGCCAGCAGCTTCTCGAATAACAATGAGCAGTTCTTC
TRBJ2-1	many	.	TRBV7-2	CASTRGGDYGEQFF	TGTGCCAGCACCCGAGGGGGGGATTACGGTGAGCAGTTCTTC
TRBJ1-5	few	.	TRBV20-1	CSAPFEGIQPQHF	TGCAGTGCTCCCTTCGAGGGAATTCAGCCCCAGCATTTT
TRBJ1-1	many	TRBD1	TRBV6-1	CASSRDSLVGTEAFF	TGTGCCAGCAGCCGGGACAGTCTAGTGGGGACTGAAGCTTTCTTT